This is a list of T cell receptor beta chains from one sample in a study of CD8+CD57+ T cells in acquired aplastic anemia. In TCRdb, the reads were re-called with MiXCR into one record per CDR3 protein. The data show roughly 240,000 distinct CDR3 sequences, around 46% seen once. Sequenced: sorted CD4+, CD8+, or CD8+CD57+ T cells (not recorded which) from PBMCs. All receptors derive from a human donor with aplastic anemia. The CDR3 runs from the conserved cysteine through the conserved F or W. Fields, in order: V gene, D gene, J gene, clone size, CDR3 protein, CDR3 DNA. A D gene is named only where the DNA matches it firmly. Where a row states a size, it is once, few, many or the class of an expanded clone; other rows omit it.

V: TRBV9
D: TRBD2
J: TRBJ2-1
size: NA
CDR3: CASSQRLAGGNGQFF
DNA: TGTGCCAGCAGCCAGCGACTAGCGGGGGGCAATGGGCAGTTCTTC

V: TRBV20-1
D: NA
J: TRBJ2-1
size: many
CDR3: CSALEITGSEVNEQFF
DNA: TGCAGTGCATTAGAGATTACGGGCTCGGAAGTCAATGAGCAGTTCTTC

V: TRBV7-6
D: TRBD2
J: TRBJ2-7
size: NA
CDR3: CASAGTSGRERYEQYF
DNA: TGTGCCAGCGCCGGGACTAGCGGGAGGGAGAGGTACGAGCAGTACTTC

V: TRBV20-1
D: TRBD1
J: TRBJ1-6
size: NA
CDR3: CSARDPSTSGTEDRSPLHF
DNA: TGCAGTGCTAGAGACCCCTCGACTAGCGGGACAGAAGATCGTTCACCCCTCCACTTT

V: TRBV13
D: TRBD2
J: TRBJ2-7
size: many
CDR3: CASSPYGTSGRSYEQYF
DNA: TGTGCCAGCAGCCCATACGGGACTAGCGGGCGATCCTACGAGCAGTACTTC

V: TRBV5-1
D: NA
J: TRBJ1-1
size: NA
CDR3: CASSLELGGLGTEAFF
DNA: TGCGCCAGCAGCTTGGAACTTGGGGGGCTGGGCACTGAAGCTTTCTTT

V: TRBV6-5
D: NA
J: TRBJ2-7
size: NA
CDR3: CASSYSISNEQYF
DNA: TGTGCCAGCAGTTACTCGATAAGCAACGAGCAGTACTTC

V: TRBV11-2
D: NA
J: TRBJ2-5
size: many
CDR3: CASSLELDGETQYF
DNA: TGTGCCAGCAGCTTAGAACTAGACGGAGAGACCCAGTACTTC

V: TRBV12-3/TRBV12-4
D: NA
J: TRBJ1-6
size: NA
CDR3: CASTRLGNSPLHF
DNA: TGTGCCAGCACCCGACTAGGGAATTCACCCCTCCACTTT

V: TRBV27
D: TRBD1
J: TRBJ2-1
size: many
CDR3: CASSLGQAYNEQFF
DNA: TGTGCCAGCAGTTTAGGACAGGCGTACAATGAGCAGTTCTTC

V: TRBV28
D: NA
J: TRBJ2-1
size: few
CDR3: CASSLMNGYNEQFF
DNA: TGTGCCAGCAGTTTGATGAACGGCTACAATGAGCAGTTCTTC

V: TRBV7-9
D: NA
J: TRBJ2-7
size: many
CDR3: CASSAPYTITSLHEQYF
DNA: TGTGCCAGCAGCGCCCCGTACACTATCACCTCCCTCCACGAGCAGTACTTC

V: TRBV4-3
D: NA
J: TRBJ2-7
size: many
CDR3: CASSQDRNYEQYF
DNA: TGCGCCAGCAGCCAAGACAGAAACTACGAGCAGTACTTC

V: TRBV25-1
D: NA
J: TRBJ2-1
size: NA
CDR3: CASSAPLVYNEQFF
DNA: TGTGCCAGCAGTGCCCCGTTGGTCTACAATGAGCAGTTCTTC

V: TRBV7-9
D: NA
J: TRBJ1-1
size: many
CDR3: CASMGLGPGTEAFF
DNA: TGTGCCAGCATGGGTTTGGGGCCGGGCACTGAAGCTTTCTTT

V: TRBV20-1
D: NA
J: TRBJ1-4
size: NA
CDR3: CSAHDSNEKLFF
DNA: TGCAGTGCCCACGACAGTAATGAAAAACTGTTTTTT

V: TRBV2
D: NA
J: TRBJ1-1
size: NA
CDR3: CASSEAASGISTEAFF
DNA: TGTGCCAGCAGTGAAGCGGCTTCAGGGATAAGCACTGAAGCTTTCTTT

V: TRBV27
D: NA
J: TRBJ1-2
size: NA
CDR3: CASSSAGLAYGYTF
DNA: TGTGCCAGCAGTTCAGCGGGGCTTGCCTATGGCTACACCTTC

V: TRBV2
D: TRBD1
J: TRBJ2-1
size: few
CDR3: CAIRTGTGDSYNEQFF
DNA: TGTGCCATCAGGACCGGGACAGGGGACTCCTACAATGAGCAGTTCTTC

V: TRBV10-3
D: TRBD2
J: TRBJ2-2
size: NA
CDR3: CASRTGLAGGLDVGELFF
DNA: TGTGCCAGCAGAACTGGACTAGCGGGGGGGCTGGATGTCGGGGAGCTGTTTTTT

V: TRBV7-2
D: NA
J: TRBJ2-3
size: once
CDR3: CASSQFLDTQYF
DNA: TGTGCCAGCAGCCAATTCCTGGATACGCAGTATTTT

V: TRBV4-2
D: NA
J: TRBJ1-6
size: many
CDR3: CASSQEQVATSNSPLHF
DNA: TGTGCCAGCAGCCAAGAACAAGTCGCTACCAGTAATTCACCCCTCCACTTT

V: TRBV7-2
D: NA
J: TRBJ1-1
size: NA
CDR3: CASSMSGGNTEAFF
DNA: TGTGCCAGCAGCATGAGCGGGGGTAACACTGAAGCTTTCTTT

V: TRBV4-3
D: NA
J: TRBJ2-2
size: NA
CDR3: CASSPQRVTNTGELFF
DNA: TGCGCCAGCAGCCCACAGCGGGTTACGAACACCGGGGAGCTGTTTTTT

V: TRBV12-3/TRBV12-4
D: NA
J: TRBJ1-2
size: few
CDR3: CAQQHDYGYTF
DNA: TGTGCCCAACAGCATGACTATGGCTACACCTTC

V: TRBV29-1
D: NA
J: TRBJ1-2
size: many
CDR3: CSVVRDQQGYTF
DNA: TGCAGCGTTGTGAGGGACCAGCAGGGCTACACCTTC

V: TRBV5-1
D: NA
J: TRBJ1-2
size: NA
CDR3: CASSIRGVAGYTF
DNA: TGCGCCAGCAGCATACGGGGGGTAGCGGGCTACACCTTC